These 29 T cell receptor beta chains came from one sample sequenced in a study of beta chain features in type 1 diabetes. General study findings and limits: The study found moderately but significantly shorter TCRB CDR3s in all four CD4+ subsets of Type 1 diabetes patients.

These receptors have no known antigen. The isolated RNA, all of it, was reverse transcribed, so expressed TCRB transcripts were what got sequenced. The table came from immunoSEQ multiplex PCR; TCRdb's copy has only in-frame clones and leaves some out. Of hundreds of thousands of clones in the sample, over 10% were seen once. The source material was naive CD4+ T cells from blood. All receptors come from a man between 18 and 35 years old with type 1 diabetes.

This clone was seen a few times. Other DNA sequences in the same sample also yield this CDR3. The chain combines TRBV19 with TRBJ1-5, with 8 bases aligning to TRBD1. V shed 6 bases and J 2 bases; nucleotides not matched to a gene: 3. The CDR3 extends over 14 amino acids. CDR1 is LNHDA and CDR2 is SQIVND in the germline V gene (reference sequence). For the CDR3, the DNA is TGTGCCAGTAGCGGACAGGGAGGCAATCAGCCCCAGCATTTT. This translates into CASSGQGGNQPQHF. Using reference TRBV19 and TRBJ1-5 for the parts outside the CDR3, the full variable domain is DGGITQSPKYLFRKEGQNVTLSCEQNLNHDAMYWYRQDPGQGLRLIYYSQIVNDFQKGDIAEGYSVSREKKESFPLTVTSAQKNPTAFYLCASSGQGGNQPQHFGDGTRLSIL.

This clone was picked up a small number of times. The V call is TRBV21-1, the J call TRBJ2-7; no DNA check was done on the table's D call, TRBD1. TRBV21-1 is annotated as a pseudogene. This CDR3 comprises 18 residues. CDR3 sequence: CASSKARRRRQVTYEQYF. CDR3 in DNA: TGTGCCAGCAGCAAAGCCAGAAGAAGACGACAGGTCACCTACGAGCAGTACTTC.

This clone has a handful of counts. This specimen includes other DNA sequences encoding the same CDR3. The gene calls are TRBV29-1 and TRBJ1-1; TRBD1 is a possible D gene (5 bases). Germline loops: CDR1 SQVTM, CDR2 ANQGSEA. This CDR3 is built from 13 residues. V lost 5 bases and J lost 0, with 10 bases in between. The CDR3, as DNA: TGCAGCGTTACGGGACGGCTGAACACTGAAGCTTTCTTT. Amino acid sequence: CSVTGRLNTEAFF.

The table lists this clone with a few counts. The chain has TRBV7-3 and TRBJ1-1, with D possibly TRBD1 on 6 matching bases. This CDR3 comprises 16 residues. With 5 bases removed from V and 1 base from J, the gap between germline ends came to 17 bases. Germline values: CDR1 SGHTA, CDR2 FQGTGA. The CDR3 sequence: CASSPSTGTTNTEAFF. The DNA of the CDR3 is TGTGCCAGCAGCCCGAGTACAGGGACTACGAACACTGAAGCTTTCTTT.

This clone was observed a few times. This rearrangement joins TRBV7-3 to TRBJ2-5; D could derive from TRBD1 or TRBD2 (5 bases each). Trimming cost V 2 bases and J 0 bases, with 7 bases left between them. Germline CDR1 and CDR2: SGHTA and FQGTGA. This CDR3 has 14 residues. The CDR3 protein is CASSLEGYQETQYF. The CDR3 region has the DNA TGTGCCAGCAGCTTAGAGGGGTACCAAGAGACCCAGTACTTC.

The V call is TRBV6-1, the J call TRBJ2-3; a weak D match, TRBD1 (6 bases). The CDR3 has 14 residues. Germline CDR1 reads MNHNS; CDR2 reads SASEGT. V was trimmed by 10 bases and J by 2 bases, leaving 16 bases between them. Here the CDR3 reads CATQKQGPTDTQYF. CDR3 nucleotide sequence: TGTGCCACCCAAAAACAGGGCCCCACAGATACGCAGTATTTT.

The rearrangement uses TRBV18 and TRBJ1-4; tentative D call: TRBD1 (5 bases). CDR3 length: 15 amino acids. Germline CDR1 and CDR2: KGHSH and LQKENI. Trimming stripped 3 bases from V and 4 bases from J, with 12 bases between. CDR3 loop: CASSPQGGFNEKLFF. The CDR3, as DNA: TGTGCCAGCTCACCCCAGGGAGGCTTTAATGAAAAACTGTTTTTT.

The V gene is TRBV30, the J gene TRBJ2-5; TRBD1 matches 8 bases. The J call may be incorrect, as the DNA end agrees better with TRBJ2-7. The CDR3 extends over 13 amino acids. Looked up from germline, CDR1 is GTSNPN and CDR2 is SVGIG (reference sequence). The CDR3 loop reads CAWSGQGGYEQYF. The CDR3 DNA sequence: TGTGCCTGGTCTGGACAGGGAGGCTACGAGCAGTACTTC.

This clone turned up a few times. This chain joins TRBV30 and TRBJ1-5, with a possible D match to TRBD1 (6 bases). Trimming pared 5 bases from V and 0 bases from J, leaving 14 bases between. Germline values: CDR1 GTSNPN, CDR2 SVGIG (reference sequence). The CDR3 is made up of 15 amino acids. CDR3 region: CAWGRGGRSNQPQHF. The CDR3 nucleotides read TGTGCCTGGGGCAGGGGCGGTCGTAGCAATCAGCCCCAGCATTTT.

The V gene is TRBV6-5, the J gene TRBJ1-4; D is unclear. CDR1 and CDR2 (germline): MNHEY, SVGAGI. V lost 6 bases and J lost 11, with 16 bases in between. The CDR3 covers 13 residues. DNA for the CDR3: TGTGCCAGCAGACAACCCCAGACCGGCAAACTGTTTTTT. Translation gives CASRQPQTGKLFF.

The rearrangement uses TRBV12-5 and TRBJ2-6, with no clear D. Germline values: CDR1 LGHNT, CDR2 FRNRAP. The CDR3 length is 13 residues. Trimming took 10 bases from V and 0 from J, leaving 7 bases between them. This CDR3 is CATGYSGANVLTF. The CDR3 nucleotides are TGTGCTACAGGCTACTCTGGGGCCAACGTCCTGACTTTC.

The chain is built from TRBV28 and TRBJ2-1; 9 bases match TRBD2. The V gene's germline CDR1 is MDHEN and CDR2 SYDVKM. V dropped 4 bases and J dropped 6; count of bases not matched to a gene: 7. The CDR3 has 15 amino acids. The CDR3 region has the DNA TGTGCCAGCAGTTCCGCGGGAGGGGGAGGCAATGAGCAGTTCTTC. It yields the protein CASSSAGGGGNEQFF.

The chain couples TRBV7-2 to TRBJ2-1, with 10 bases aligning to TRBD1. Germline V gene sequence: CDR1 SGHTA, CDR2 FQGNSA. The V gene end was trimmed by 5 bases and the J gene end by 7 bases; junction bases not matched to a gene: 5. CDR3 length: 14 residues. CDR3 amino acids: CASSTRTGGNEQFF. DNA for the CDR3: TGTGCCAGCAGCACCCGGACAGGGGGGAATGAGCAGTTCTTC.

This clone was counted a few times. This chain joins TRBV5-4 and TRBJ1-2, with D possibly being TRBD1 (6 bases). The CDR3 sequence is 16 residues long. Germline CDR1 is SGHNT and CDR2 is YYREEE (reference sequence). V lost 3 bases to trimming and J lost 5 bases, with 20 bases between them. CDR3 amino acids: CASSSGAGAVGYGYTF. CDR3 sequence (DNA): TGTGCCAGCAGCTCGGGAGCAGGGGCAGTCGGGTATGGCTACACCTTC.

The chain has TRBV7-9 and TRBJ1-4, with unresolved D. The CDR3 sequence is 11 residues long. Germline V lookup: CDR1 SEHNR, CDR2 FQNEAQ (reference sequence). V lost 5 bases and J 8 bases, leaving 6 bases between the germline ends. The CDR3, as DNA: TGTGCCAGCAGCACCTCAGAAAAACTGTTTTTT. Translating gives CASSTSEKLFF. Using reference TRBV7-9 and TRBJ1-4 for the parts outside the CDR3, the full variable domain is DTGVSQNPRHKITKRGQNVTFRCDPISEHNRLYWYRQTLGQGPEFLTYFQNEAQLEKSRLLSDRFSAERPKGSFSTLEIQRTEQGDSAMYLCASSTSEKLFFGSGTQLSVL.

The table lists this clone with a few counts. The CDR3 protein is CASSGQPNEKLFF. In DNA form, the CDR3 reads TGTGCCAGCAGTGGACAGCCTAATGAAAAACTGTTTTTT. This rearrangement joins TRBV25-1 to TRBJ1-4, with a weak D call TRBD1 (5 bases). Germline-derived CDR1 and CDR2 are MGHDK and SYGVNS. This CDR3 is built from 13 residues. V lost 4 bases to trimming and J lost 3 bases, with 6 bases between them.

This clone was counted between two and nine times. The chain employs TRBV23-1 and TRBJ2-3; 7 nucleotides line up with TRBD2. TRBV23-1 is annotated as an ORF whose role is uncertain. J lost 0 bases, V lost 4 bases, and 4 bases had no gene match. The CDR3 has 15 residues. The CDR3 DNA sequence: TGCGCCAGCAGTCCCAGCGGGGCTAGCACAGATACGCAGTATTTT. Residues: CASSPSGASTDTQYF.

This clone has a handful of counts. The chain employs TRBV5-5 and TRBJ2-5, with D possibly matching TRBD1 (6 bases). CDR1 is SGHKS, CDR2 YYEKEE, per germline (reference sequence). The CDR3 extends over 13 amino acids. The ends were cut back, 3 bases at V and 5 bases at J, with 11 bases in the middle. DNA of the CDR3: TGTGCCAGCAGCTACGACAGGATGGAGACCCAGTACTTC. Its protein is CASSYDRMETQYF. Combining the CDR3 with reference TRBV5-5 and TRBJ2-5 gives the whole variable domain DAGVTQSPTHLIKTRGQQVTLRCSPISGHKSVSWYQQVLGQGPQFIFQYYEKEERGRGNFPDRFSARQFPNYSSELNVNALLLGDSALYLCASSYDRMETQYFGPGTRLLVL.

CDR3 sequence reads: CASSLTGELFF. DNA for the CDR3: TGTGCCAGCAGCTTAACCGGGGAGCTGTTTTTT. The chain carries TRBV7-2 and TRBJ2-2; D is undetermined. Germline V gene lookup returns CDR1 SGHTA and CDR2 FQGNSA. The CDR3 is 11 residues long. Trimming took off 2 bases at V and 5 bases at J, with 0 bases between the two ends.

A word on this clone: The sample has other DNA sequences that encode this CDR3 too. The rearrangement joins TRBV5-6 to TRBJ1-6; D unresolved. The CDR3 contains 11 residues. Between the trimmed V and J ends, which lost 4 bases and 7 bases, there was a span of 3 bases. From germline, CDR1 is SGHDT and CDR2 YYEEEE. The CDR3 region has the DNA TGTGCCAGCAGCGCAAATTCACCCCTCCACTTT. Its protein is CASSANSPLHF.

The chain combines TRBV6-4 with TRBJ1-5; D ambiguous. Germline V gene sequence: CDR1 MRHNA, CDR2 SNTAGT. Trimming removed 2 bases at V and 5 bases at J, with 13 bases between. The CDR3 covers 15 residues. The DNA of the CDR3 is TGTGCCAGCAGTGACGAGCCCGGCGGGTATCAGCCCCAGCATTTT. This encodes CASSDEPGGYQPQHF.

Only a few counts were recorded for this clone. CDR3: CASSLSGTGANVLTF. In DNA, the CDR3 is TGTGCCAGCAGTTTATCAGGGACTGGGGCCAACGTCCTGACTTTC. This rearrangement joins TRBV28 to TRBJ2-6, with a tentative D call TRBD1 (5 bases). V lost 1 base to trimming and J lost 2 bases, with 6 bases between them. Germline lookup yields CDR1 MDHEN and CDR2 SYDVKM. This CDR3 comprises 15 residues.

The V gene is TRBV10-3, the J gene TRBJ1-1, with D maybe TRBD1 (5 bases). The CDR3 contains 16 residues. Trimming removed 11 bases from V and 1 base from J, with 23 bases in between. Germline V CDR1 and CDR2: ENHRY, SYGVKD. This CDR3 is CASMPGTGQGNTEAFF. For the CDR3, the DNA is TGTGCCTCTATGCCTGGCACAGGCCAAGGGAACACTGAAGCTTTCTTT.

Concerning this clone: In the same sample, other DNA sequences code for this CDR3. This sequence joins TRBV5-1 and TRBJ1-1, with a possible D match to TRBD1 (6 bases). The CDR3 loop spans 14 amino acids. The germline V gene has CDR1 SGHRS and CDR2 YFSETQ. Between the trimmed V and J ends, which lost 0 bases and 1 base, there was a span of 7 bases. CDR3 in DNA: TGCGCCAGCAGCTTGGCAGGGGAGAACACTGAAGCTTTCTTT. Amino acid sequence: CASSLAGENTEAFF.

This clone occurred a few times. For the CDR3, the DNA is TGTGCCAGCAGCTTAGGGACTAGCGGGGGATCAGATACGCAGTATTTT. This encodes CASSLGTSGGSDTQYF. The chain joins TRBV7-7 to TRBJ2-3, with 13 positions matching TRBD2. The germline V gene encodes CDR1 SSHAT and CDR2 FNYEAQ (reference sequence). The V segment lost 1 base and the J segment 4 bases; nucleotides outside the gene matches: 2. The length of the CDR3 is 16 residues.

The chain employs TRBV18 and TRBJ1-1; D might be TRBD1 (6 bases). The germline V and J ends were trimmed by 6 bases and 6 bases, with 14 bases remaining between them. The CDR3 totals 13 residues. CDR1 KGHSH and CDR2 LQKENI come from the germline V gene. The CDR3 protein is CASSSGEWAEAFF. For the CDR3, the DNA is TGTGCCAGCTCGTCAGGGGAGTGGGCTGAAGCTTTCTTT.

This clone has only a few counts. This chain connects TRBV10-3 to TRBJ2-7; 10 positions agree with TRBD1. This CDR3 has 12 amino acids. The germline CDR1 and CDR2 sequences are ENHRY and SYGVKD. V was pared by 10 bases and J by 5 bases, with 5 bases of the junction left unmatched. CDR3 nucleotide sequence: TGTGCCACGGACAGGGGGAATGACGAGCAGTACTTC. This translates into CATDRGNDEQYF.

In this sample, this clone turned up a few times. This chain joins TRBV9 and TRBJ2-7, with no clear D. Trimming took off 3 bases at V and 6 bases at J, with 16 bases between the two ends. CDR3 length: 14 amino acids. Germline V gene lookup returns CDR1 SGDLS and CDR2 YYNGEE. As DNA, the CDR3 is TGTGCCAGCAGCGCGCAGGTCCTTCCTGGCGAGCAGTACTTC. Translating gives CASSAQVLPGEQYF.

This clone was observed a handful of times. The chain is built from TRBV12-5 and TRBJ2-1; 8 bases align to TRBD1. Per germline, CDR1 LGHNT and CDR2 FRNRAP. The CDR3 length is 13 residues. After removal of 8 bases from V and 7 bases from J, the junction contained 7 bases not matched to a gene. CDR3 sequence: CASRGTGGNEQFF. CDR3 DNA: TGTGCTAGTAGAGGGACAGGAGGAAATGAGCAGTTCTTC.